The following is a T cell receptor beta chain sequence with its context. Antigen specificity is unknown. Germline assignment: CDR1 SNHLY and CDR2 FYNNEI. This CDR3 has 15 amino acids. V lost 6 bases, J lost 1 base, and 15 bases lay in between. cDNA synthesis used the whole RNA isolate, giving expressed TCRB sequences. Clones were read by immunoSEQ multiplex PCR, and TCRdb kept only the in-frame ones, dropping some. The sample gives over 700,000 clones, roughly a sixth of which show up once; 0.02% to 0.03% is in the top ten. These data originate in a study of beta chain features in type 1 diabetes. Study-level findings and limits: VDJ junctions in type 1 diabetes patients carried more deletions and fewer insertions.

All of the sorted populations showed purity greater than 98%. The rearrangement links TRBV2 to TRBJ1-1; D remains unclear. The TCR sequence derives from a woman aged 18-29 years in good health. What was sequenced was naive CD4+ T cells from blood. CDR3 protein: CASRDDPGRNTEAFF. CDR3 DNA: TGTGCCAGCAGAGACGATCCGGGAAGGAACACTGAAGCTTTCTTT.